This T cell receptor (beta chain) was found in a study of radiotherapy plus CTLA-4 blockade in lung cancer. For the study at large: Around 18% of enrolled patients responded objectively, and roughly 31% had disease control. Study conclusions and caveats: TCR clones from tumors expanded in blood after radiotherapy plus ipilimumab. Response was reportedly best predicted by early blood T cell clone dynamics, with interferon-beta.

The CDR3 loop spans 16 amino acids. CDR1 and CDR2 (germline): SGHTA, FQGNSA. Trimming removed 5 bases at V and 3 bases at J, with 18 bases between. Assay: immunoSEQ multiplex PCR; the TCRdb copy retains only in-frame clones and omits some. The sample includes some 94,000 clones, roughly 85% of them seen just once. To note about this clone: Its antigen is unknown.

The receptor was derived from a human donor with non-small cell lung cancer that progressed on radiotherapy plus ipilimumab. The rearrangement joins TRBV7-2 to TRBJ2-3; the D gene is possibly TRBD1 (6 bases). The source was peripheral blood, collected from a patient treated with radiotherapy plus ipilimumab. In nucleotides, the CDR3 is TGTGCCAGCAGCAAGAGCGCAGGGGTGGTGACAGATACGCAGTATTTT. Residues: CASSKSAGVVTDTQYF.